This TCR beta chain is from a study of blood T cell repertoires in COVID-19. Assay: immunoSEQ multiplex PCR; the TCRdb copy retains only in-frame clones and omits some. The profile shows fewer than 200,000 clones, approximately 80% of them singletons. Germline V gene sequence: CDR1 SGHRS, CDR2 YFSETQ. Trimming removed 4 bases from V and 5 bases from J, with 9 bases in between. The CDR3 runs 13 residues. Material: PBMCs or T cells enriched from blood (not recorded which). The TCR was taken from a man aged 45-65 years who had recovered from COVID-19. This rearrangement joins TRBV5-1 to TRBJ1-4; D might be TRBD1 (6 bases). This CDR3 is CASSMDRNEKLFF. The CDR3 DNA reads TGCGCCAGCAGCATGGACAGAAATGAAAAACTGTTTTTT. Drawing the rest from reference TRBV5-1 and TRBJ1-4, the complete variable domain is KAGVTQTPRYLIKTRGQQVTLSCSPISGHRSVSWYQQTPGQGLQFLFEYFSETQRNKGNFPGRFSGRQFSNSRSEMNVSTLELGDSALYLCASSMDRNEKLFFGSGTQLSVL.